This T cell receptor beta chain comes out of a study of blood T cell repertoires in COVID-19 (dated by TCRdb to the early 2020s). Looking at the study overall: Collaborator samples came from the United States, Italy and Spain and covered acute and convalescent phases of COVID-19. Samples were obtained from the ongoing ImmuneRACE study (first 160 participants) and from roughly 1,300 subjects provided by 6 global collaborators. HLA class I and class II types, where available, came from metadata supplied by the sample provider rather than from assay-based typing. The material from the prospective study consisted of cDNA or gDNA derived from T cells, B-cell-depleted T cells, or PBMCs. The repertoires were made available in a free public database intended to serve as a resource for research on the immune response to SARS-CoV-2. A de-identified subject ID, COVID-19 status, age in years and sex were almost always included in the sample metadata. Subjects who had been exposed to COVID-19, were actively infected with it, or had recovered from it provided the deeply sampled blood TCRbeta repertoires that made up the dataset. Overall study results and their limits: How much clinical and demographic metadata was included differed by source and by participant, and the metadata was provided uncurated.

TCRbeta CDR3 regions were amplified from genomic DNA using the immunoSEQ Assay, a bias-controlled multiplex PCR. For the original study's pipeline: Within the assay, amplification of reference gene primers was used to estimate how many nucleated cells each sample contained. To quantify the absolute abundance of each unique TCRbeta CDR3 rearrangement, sequence reads were collapsed and filtered. For each sample, productive Simpson clonality was calculated by taking the square root of Simpson's diversity index across productive rearrangements. The immuneACCESS repertoire file appears here via TCRdb, limited to in-frame rearrangements. These files lack a portion of the clones; in checked studies, under half of the deficit traces to unresolved V genes, and the cause of the others is not known. V, J and clone size were drawn from that table, and D and trimming were deduced from the DNA. In all, the sample holds some 150,000 clones, and 65% to 90% of those were seen once. The ten top clones hold about 12% of the sample.

The V end gives up 2 bases and the J end 1 base, leaving 2 bases in the junction not matched to a gene. CDR1 and CDR2, looked up from the germline V gene, are MNHNS and SASEGT. The CDR3, from cysteine to phenylalanine, totals 15 residues. CDR3 DNA is the only sequence kept; it has 45 bases, read in frame from the first base. Note on this clone: No cognate antigen has been identified for it. It has no much larger one-base neighbor in the sample; base qualities were not kept.

At one collaborating source in Seattle, patients were enrolled during active infection and were followed longitudinally through the course of disease. Each collaborating institution followed its own protocols to collect whole blood in K2EDTA tubes. For TCRbeta analysis, collaborators shipped samples as frozen whole blood, isolated PBMCs, or DNA extracted from either of those sample types. The sequence derives from a woman aged 55-70 years with COVID-19, enrolled during active disease. This chain joins TRBV6-1 to TRBJ1-5; the central 7 bases match TRBD1. What was sequenced was peripheral blood. CDR3 protein: CASSEWGQSNQPQHF. The nucleotide sequence is given as TGTGCCAGCAGTGAATGGGGACAGAGCAATCAGCCCCAGCATTTT.